This T cell receptor (beta chain) derives from a study of T cells after yellow fever vaccination. Overall study: Those fractions that held only low numbers of cells were prepared using the SMART-Seq v4 Ultra Low Input RNA kit. Notes on the study in general: Some clonotypes, a small share, were shared between CD4 and CD8 compartments. Though it reached lower strength, the secondary response hit its peak faster, day 5 versus 15.

TCR cDNA was made by 5'RACE template switching, adding a universal primer site and UMIs. Each CDR3 protein is one row after TCRdb ran MiXCR on the 5' RACE reads. The top ten hold under 20% of the sample, which has hundreds of thousands of distinct CDR3 sequences, around 8.1% seen once. Details on this clonotype: Antigen unknown.

Germline V gene sequence: CDR1 SGHRS, CDR2 YFSETQ. The CDR3 runs to 15 residues. Trimming removed 0 bases from V and 5 bases from J, with 15 bases in between. The sample in question was PBMCs, obtained about 49 days after the first yellow fever vaccination. This receptor was taken from a man aged 18 to 29 who received the YFV17D yellow fever vaccine. The rearrangement links TRBV5-1 to TRBJ2-7; TRBD2 might be the D (6 bases). The DNA of the CDR3 is TGCGCCAGCAGCTTGGCCATGGGGGGATTGGACGAGCAGTACTTC. Its protein product is CASSLAMGGLDEQYF. The variable domain in full, with the rest retrieved from reference TRBV5-1 and TRBJ2-7, is KAGVTQTPRYLIKTRGQQVTLSCSPISGHRSVSWYQQTPGQGLQFLFEYFSETQRNKGNFPGRFSGRQFSNSRSEMNVSTLELGDSALYLCASSLAMGGLDEQYFGPGTRLTVT.